This TCR beta chain was sequenced for a study of CD8+CD57+ T cells in acquired aplastic anemia. Background on the study: When averaged, DNA from sorted CD4+ and CD8+ cells came to 2.5 to 3.5 ug. Study-wide results and caveats: Patients shared 25 to 35 CD8+ CDR3 sequences with controls. Significance was not reached for CD8+ Simpson's diversity between patients and controls.

It was genomic DNA that served as the template for profiling TCR beta VDJ and CDR3. In TCRdb, the reads were re-called with MiXCR into one record per CDR3 protein. The table includes a few hundred thousand distinct CDR3 sequences, roughly 61% detected once. The CDR3 extends over 15 amino acids. Per the germline V gene, CDR1 is SEHNR and CDR2 is FQNEAQ (reference sequence). Trimming pared 1 base from V and 1 base from J, leaving 10 bases between. The sequenced patients had an expansion of CD8+CD57+ cells seen by flow cytometry. Prior therapy had not been administered to any patient at the time of blood sampling. This clonotype was seen many times. Its antigen is undetermined.

The source is a human donor with aplastic anemia. Source material: sorted CD4+, CD8+, or CD8+CD57+ T cells (not recorded which) from PBMCs. The chain employs TRBV7-9 and TRBJ1-1; perhaps TRBD1 as D (5 bases). DNA of the CDR3: TGTGCCAGCAGCTTAGGTGGAGGGGCGAACACTGAAGCTTTCTTT. Encoded protein: CASSLGGGANTEAFF.